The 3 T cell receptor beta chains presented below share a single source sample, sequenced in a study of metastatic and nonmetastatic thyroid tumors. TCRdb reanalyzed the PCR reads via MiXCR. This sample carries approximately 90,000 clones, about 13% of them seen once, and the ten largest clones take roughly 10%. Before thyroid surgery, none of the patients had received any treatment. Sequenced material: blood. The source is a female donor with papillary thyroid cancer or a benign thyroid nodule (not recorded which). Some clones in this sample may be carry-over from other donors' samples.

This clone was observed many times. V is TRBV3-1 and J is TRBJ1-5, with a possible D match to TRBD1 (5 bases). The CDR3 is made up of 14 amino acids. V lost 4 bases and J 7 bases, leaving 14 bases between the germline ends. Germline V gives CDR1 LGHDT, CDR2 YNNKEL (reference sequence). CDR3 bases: TGTGCCAGCAGCCTTACAGGCCTCAAGCAGCCCCAGCATTTT. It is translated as CASSLTGLKQPQHF.

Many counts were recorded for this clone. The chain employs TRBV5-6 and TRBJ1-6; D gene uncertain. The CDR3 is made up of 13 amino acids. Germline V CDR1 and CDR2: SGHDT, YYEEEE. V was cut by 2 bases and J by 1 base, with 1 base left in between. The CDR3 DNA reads TGTGCCAGCAGCTTATCCTATAATTCACCCCTCCACTTT. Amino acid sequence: CASSLSYNSPLHF.

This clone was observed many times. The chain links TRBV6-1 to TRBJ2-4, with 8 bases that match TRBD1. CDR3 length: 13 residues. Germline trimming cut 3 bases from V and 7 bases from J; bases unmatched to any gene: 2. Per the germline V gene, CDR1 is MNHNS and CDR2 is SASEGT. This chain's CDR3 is CASSEDRANIQYF. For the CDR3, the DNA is TGTGCCAGCAGTGAGGACAGGGCGAACATTCAGTACTTC.